Listed here is a single T cell receptor (beta chain). Relative to the germline gene, one junction end is altered; a read error may explain this. Looked up from germline, CDR1 is MNHEY and CDR2 is SVGEGT. CDR3 length: 15 residues. The data were taken from a study of tumor and adjacent non-tumor tissue in lung cancer. RNA was extracted from bulk tissue without any cell sorting. The normal lung tissue was taken more than 3 cm from the tumor edge. A modified ARM-PCR protocol with three rounds of nested PCR amplified TCRbeta. From the multiplex PCR reads, TCRdb called clonotypes with MiXCR, one entry per CDR3 protein. Of 40,000 to 55,000 distinct CDR3 sequences detected, 60% to 80% appear once; the ten largest clones hold about 23%.

This clonotype was sampled from a woman aged 60-70 years with non-small cell lung cancer. The sequenced sample was distant non-tumor lung tissue. V is TRBV6-2 or TRBV6-3 and J is TRBJ2-1; 10 bases fit TRBD1. The CDR3, as DNA: TGTGTCAGCAGTTACAGACAGGGGGCTAAGAATGAGCAGTTCTTC. Translating it yields CVSSYRQGAKNEQFF.